Here is one TCR beta chain with its context. The antigen is undetermined. Sequencing was performed with immunoSEQ multiplex PCR; in TCRdb, only in-frame clones are kept and a portion is missing. In the table there are 150,000 or so clones, 80% to 95% of which are singletons. The sample comes from a study of T cell responses to AZD1222 COVID-19 vaccine. Points from the study as a whole: Close to half of all spike-specific TCRs reportedly target regions of the variants that are unmutated. Repertoire sampling occurred only after the peak T cell response. Recipients of AZD1222 seropositive at baseline numbered only five or six. With dominance at 160-218 and 743-854, vaccine-associated CD4 TCRs spanned spike.

The sequences come from peripheral blood, collected 28 days after the second AZD1222 dose. The sequence was collected from an adult who received the AZD1222 COVID-19 vaccine.

The CDR3 loop reads CASSSWTGEETQYF. CDR3 nucleotides: TGTGCCAGCAGTTCTTGGACAGGGGAAGAGACCCAGTACTTC. The chain carries TRBV28 and TRBJ2-5; 9 bases are shared with TRBD1. The length of the CDR3 is 14 residues. Germline assignment: CDR1 MDHEN and CDR2 SYDVKM. The V and J ends lost 4 bases and 3 bases, in that order; junction bases with no gene match: 3. The full variable domain, its missing parts supplied by reference TRBV28 and TRBJ2-5, is DVKVTQSSRYLVKRTGEKVFLECVQDMDHENMFWYRQDPGLGLRLIYFSYDVKMKEKGDIPEGYSVSREKKERFSLILESASTNQTSMYLCASSSWTGEETQYFGPGTRLLVL.